The sequence of this T cell receptor (beta chain) was determined in a study of beta chain features in type 1 diabetes. Expressed TCRB transcripts were sequenced because the isolated RNA had all been reverse transcribed beforehand. Profiling relied on immunoSEQ multiplex PCR, and the TCRdb table lists in-frame clones only, not all of them. The sample has about 170,000 clones; around 7.8% are singletons. The study's findings and limits: Type 1 diabetes patients showed a moderate but significant shortening of TCRB CDR3s in all four CD4+ subsets. No resolution was reached here on whether HLA type influences TCRB rearrangement.

Concerning this clone: Antigen: not known.

The receptor was derived from a woman aged 40 to 50 with type 1 diabetes. Sequences were obtained from central memory CD4+ T cells from blood.

This chain's CDR3 is CASSLILAAPLDQYF. The DNA for the CDR3 is TGTGCCAGCAGCTTAATACTAGCGGCGCCCTTAGACCAGTACTTC. The J gene is TRBJ2-7, the V gene TRBV7-9; 8 nucleotides line up with TRBD2. Germline V CDR1 and CDR2: SEHNR, FQNEAQ (reference sequence). This CDR3 spans 15 amino acids. The ends lost 2 bases at V and 10 bases at J; junction bases unmatched: 13.